One sample yielded the 18 T cell receptor beta chains listed below, sequenced in a study of blood T cell repertoires in COVID-19. TCRdb keeps only in-frame clones here, not all; method: immunoSEQ multiplex PCR. The sample carries under 150,000 clones, roughly 85% recorded once. Sequenced material: peripheral blood. Receptor source: a man aged 25 to 40 with acute or convalescent COVID-19.

V usage is TRBV5-4 and J usage is TRBJ2-7, with a tentative D call TRBD2 (6 bases). Germline V gives CDR1 SGHNT, CDR2 YYREEE (reference sequence). V gave up 0 bases and J gave up 0 bases, with 10 bases separating them. The CDR3 has 15 amino acids. DNA of the CDR3: TGTGCCAGCAGCTTGGGTAGCGGAAGCTCCTACGAGCAGTACTTC. Its translation: CASSLGSGSSYEQYF. Supplemented by reference TRBV5-4 and TRBJ2-7, the full variable domain reads ETGVTQSPTHLIKTRGQQVTLRCSSQSGHNTVSWYQQALGQGPQFIFQYYREEENGRGNFPPRFSGLQFPNYSSELNVNALELDDSALYLCASSLGSGSSYEQYFGPGTRLTVT.

The chain recombines TRBV6-6 with TRBJ1-1; 11 nucleotides align to TRBD1. Germline V CDR1 and CDR2: MNHNY, SVGAGI (reference sequence). J was trimmed by 6 bases and V by 0 bases; bases with no gene match: 6. This CDR3 is built from 16 residues. The CDR3 sequence is CASSYSRDRGEAEAFF. The CDR3 nucleotides are TGTGCCAGCAGTTACTCGAGGGACAGGGGGGAGGCTGAAGCTTTCTTT.

The J gene is TRBJ2-3, the V gene TRBV7-5; the table gives TRBD1 as D, unverified against the DNA. TRBV7-5 is a recognized pseudogene. The CDR3 length is 15 residues. The CDR3 sequence: CARSPIEGDTDTQYF. The CDR3 DNA reads TGTGCCAGAAGCCCCATAGAGGGGGACACAGATACGCAGTATTTT.

The gene calls are TRBV9 and TRBJ1-3; D remains ambiguous. This CDR3 is built from 13 residues. Germline V CDR1 and CDR2: SGDLS, YYNGEE. Trimming removed 3 bases from V and 1 base from J, with 5 bases in between. CDR3 protein: CASSAQSGNTIYF. The DNA of the CDR3 is TGTGCCAGCAGCGCCCAGTCTGGAAACACCATATATTTT.

On this clone: The conserved closing phenylalanine or tryptophan is absent in this CDR3, likely reflecting a read error. The DNA is omitted, as the CDR3 cannot be located on it reliably, and the CDR3 follows TCRdb's listing. V is TRBV10-3 and J is TRBJ1-2; the table assigns TRBD1, which was not confirmed against the DNA. Germline V CDR1 and CDR2: ENHRY, SYGVKD. The CDR3 extends over 11 residues, inclusive of both ends. The CDR3 sequence: CAISEAGDKRL.

CDR3 loop: CASSLGLRGISYNEQFF. CDR3 sequence (DNA): TGCGCCAGCAGCTTGGGGCTACGGGGGATCTCCTACAATGAGCAGTTCTTC. The gene calls are TRBV5-1 and TRBJ2-1; maybe TRBD2 (6 bases). The germline V gene has CDR1 SGHRS and CDR2 YFSETQ. Deletions cut 0 bases from V and 0 bases from J, with 13 bases between. The length of the CDR3 is 17 residues.

The chain has TRBV19 and TRBJ2-3; 7 positions match TRBD2. Germline lookup yields CDR1 LNHDA and CDR2 SQIVND (reference sequence). This CDR3 is built from 16 residues. J lost 3 bases, V lost 4 bases, and 10 bases had no gene match. Here the CDR3 reads CASSTEWTSLTDTQYF. The CDR3 nucleotides are TGTGCCAGTAGTACCGAATGGACTAGTTTGACAGATACGCAGTATTTT. Using reference TRBV19 and TRBJ2-3 for the parts outside the CDR3, the full variable domain is DGGITQSPKYLFRKEGQNVTLSCEQNLNHDAMYWYRQDPGQGLRLIYYSQIVNDFQKGDIAEGYSVSREKKESFPLTVTSAQKNPTAFYLCASSTEWTSLTDTQYFGPGTRLTVL.

This chain uses TRBV29-1 with TRBJ1-3, with D maybe TRBD1 (5 bases). The CDR3 covers 14 residues. V lost 1 base, J lost 2 bases, and 9 bases lay in between. CDR1 is SQVTM, CDR2 ANQGSEA, per germline. This chain's CDR3 is CSVEGGTAGNTIYF. The CDR3 DNA follows: TGCAGCGTTGAAGGGGGCACGGCTGGAAACACCATATATTTT.

J is TRBJ1-2 and V is TRBV6-1, with TRBD1 identical over 8 bases. Trimming cost V 1 base and J 6 bases; bases outside gene matches: 4. This CDR3 comprises 14 residues. Germline V lookup: CDR1 MNHNS, CDR2 SASEGT. This chain's CDR3 is CASSEVPGGDGYTF. In DNA, the CDR3 is TGTGCCAGCAGTGAAGTCCCAGGGGGCGATGGCTACACCTTC.

The chain recombines TRBV3-1 (or the pseudogene TRBV3-2) with TRBJ2-2; D gene unclear. Germline CDR1 LGHDT, CDR2 YNNKEL (reference sequence). The CDR3 is 16 amino acids. V was cut by 2 bases and J by 0 bases, with 10 bases left in between. This CDR3 is CASSQILTSNTGELFF. The CDR3 DNA sequence: TGTGCCAGCAGCCAAATACTAACGTCGAACACCGGGGAGCTGTTTTTT.

The chain is built from TRBV27 and TRBJ2-2; D gene unclear. V was clipped by 5 bases and J by 2 bases, with 15 bases between them. This CDR3 has 16 amino acids. Germline V gene sequence: CDR1 MNHEY, CDR2 SMNVEV (reference sequence). The chain's CDR3 is CASSVYMTANTGELFF. The DNA for the CDR3 is TGTGCCAGCAGTGTATATATGACTGCCAACACCGGGGAGCTGTTTTTT.

The genes are TRBV19 and TRBJ1-2; 9 nucleotides agree with TRBD1. This CDR3 has 16 residues. The trim removed 5 bases at V and 6 bases at J, leaving 13 bases unmatched. Germline lookup yields CDR1 LNHDA and CDR2 SQIVND (reference sequence). For the CDR3, the DNA is TGTGCCAGTAGTCCTCCCCCACCGACAGGGGGACATGGCTACACCTTC. It codes for CASSPPPPTGGHGYTF.

V and J are TRBV5-1 and TRBJ1-2, with 12 nucleotides matching TRBD1. The CDR3 sequence is 17 residues long. The V and J ends lost 8 bases and 8 bases, in that order; junction bases with no gene match: 19. Germline lookup yields CDR1 SGHRS and CDR2 YFSETQ. In DNA, the CDR3 is TGCGCCAGTCGCACCTCCCCCGGGGACAGGGGGCCTGGAGGCTACACCTTC. The encoded protein is CASRTSPGDRGPGGYTF.

This sequence joins TRBV2 and TRBJ2-2; D might be TRBD2 (6 bases). CDR1 and CDR2 from the germline V gene are SNHLY and FYNNEI. The V end was cut by 8 bases, the J end by 2 bases, with 12 bases between. The CDR3 is made up of 14 amino acids. This CDR3 reads CASRGRTNTGELFF. DNA of the CDR3: TGTGCCAGCCGGGGGAGAACCAACACCGGGGAGCTGTTTTTT.

This clone came up a few times. CDR3: CASSLNLYNEQFF. The CDR3 coding sequence is TGTGCCAGCAGTTTAAATCTATACAATGAGCAGTTCTTC. The chain couples TRBV6-5 to TRBJ2-1; D is ambiguous. In germline, CDR1 is MNHEY, CDR2 SVGAGI. CDR3 size: 13 residues. Trimming left V 4 bases short and J 4 bases short, with 8 bases between.

This clone was recorded once. The CDR3 sequence: CASSTQGATNEKLFF. Here the CDR3 DNA reads TGTGCCAGTAGTACACAGGGAGCAACTAATGAAAAACTGTTTTTT. This chain connects TRBV19 to TRBJ1-4; perhaps TRBD1 as D (6 bases). Trimming stripped 4 bases from V and 0 bases from J, with 9 bases between. Germline CDR1 and CDR2: LNHDA and SQIVND (reference sequence). This CDR3 contains 15 residues. Based on the CDR3 plus reference TRBV19 and TRBJ1-4, the full variable domain is DGGITQSPKYLFRKEGQNVTLSCEQNLNHDAMYWYRQDPGQGLRLIYYSQIVNDFQKGDIAEGYSVSREKKESFPLTVTSAQKNPTAFYLCASSTQGATNEKLFFGSGTQLSVL.

The chain uses TRBV7-2 and TRBJ2-7; 12 positions agree with TRBD2. Germline V gene sequence: CDR1 SGHTA, CDR2 FQGNSA. The V segment lost 5 bases and the J segment 5 bases; nucleotides outside the gene matches: 10. The CDR3 consists of 16 residues. The CDR3 loop reads CASSTLAGGPPDEQYF. In DNA form, the CDR3 reads TGTGCCAGCAGCACTCTAGCGGGGGGGCCCCCGGACGAGCAGTACTTC. Combining the CDR3 with reference TRBV7-2 and TRBJ2-7 gives the whole variable domain GAGVSQSPSNKVTEKGKDVELRCDPISGHTALYWYRQSLGQGLEFLIYFQGNSAPDKSGLPSDRFSAERTGGSVSTLTIQRTQQEDSAVYLCASSTLAGGPPDEQYFGPGTRLTVT.

This chain joins TRBV11-3 and TRBJ2-1, with 13 bases lining up with TRBD2. This CDR3 region has 16 residues. J was trimmed by 5 bases and V by 4 bases; bases with no gene match: 5. CDR1 is SGHNT, CDR2 YENEEA, per germline. The CDR3 sequence: CASSSWTSGSHNEQFF. CDR3 coding DNA: TGTGCCAGCAGCTCCTGGACTAGCGGGAGCCACAATGAGCAGTTCTTC.